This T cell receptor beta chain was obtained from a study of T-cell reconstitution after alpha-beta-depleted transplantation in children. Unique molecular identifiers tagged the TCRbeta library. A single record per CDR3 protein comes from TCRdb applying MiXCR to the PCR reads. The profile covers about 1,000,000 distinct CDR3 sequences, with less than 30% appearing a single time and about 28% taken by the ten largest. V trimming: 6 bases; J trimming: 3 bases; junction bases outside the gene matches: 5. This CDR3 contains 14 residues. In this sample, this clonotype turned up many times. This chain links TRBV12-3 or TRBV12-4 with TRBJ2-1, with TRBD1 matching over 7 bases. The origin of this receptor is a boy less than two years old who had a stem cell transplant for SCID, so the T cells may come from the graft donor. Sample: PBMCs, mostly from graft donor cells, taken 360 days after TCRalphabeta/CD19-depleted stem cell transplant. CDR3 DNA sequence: TGTGCCAGCAGCGATGACAGGGACTACAATGAGCAGTTCTTC. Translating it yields CASSDDRDYNEQFF.